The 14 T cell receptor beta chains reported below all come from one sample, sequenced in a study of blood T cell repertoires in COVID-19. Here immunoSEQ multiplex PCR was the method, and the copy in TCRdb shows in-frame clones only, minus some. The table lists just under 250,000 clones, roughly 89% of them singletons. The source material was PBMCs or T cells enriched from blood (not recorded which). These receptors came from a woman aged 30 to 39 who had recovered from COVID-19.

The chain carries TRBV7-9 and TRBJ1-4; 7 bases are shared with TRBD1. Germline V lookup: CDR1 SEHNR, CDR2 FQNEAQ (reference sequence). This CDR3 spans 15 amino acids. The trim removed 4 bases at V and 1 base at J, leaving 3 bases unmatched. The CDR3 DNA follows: TGTGCCAGCAGCTCCAGGACAGGAACTAATGAAAAACTGTTTTTT. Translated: CASSSRTGTNEKLFF.

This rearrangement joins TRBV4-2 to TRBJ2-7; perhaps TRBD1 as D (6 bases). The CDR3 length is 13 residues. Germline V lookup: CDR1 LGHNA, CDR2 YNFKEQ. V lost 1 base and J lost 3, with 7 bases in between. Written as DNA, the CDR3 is TGTGCCAGCAGCCAAGGGGACAACTACGAGCAGTACTTC. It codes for CASSQGDNYEQYF.

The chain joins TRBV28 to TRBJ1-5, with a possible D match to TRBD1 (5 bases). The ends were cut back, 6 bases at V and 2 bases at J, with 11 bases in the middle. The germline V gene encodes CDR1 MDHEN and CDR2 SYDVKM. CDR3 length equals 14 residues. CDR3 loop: CASSDTGGNQPQHF. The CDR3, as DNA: TGTGCCAGCAGCGACACAGGAGGCAATCAGCCCCAGCATTTT. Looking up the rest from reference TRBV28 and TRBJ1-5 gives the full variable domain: DVKVTQSSRYLVKRTGEKVFLECVQDMDHENMFWYRQDPGLGLRLIYFSYDVKMKEKGDIPEGYSVSREKKERFSLILESASTNQTSMYLCASSDTGGNQPQHFGDGTRLSIL.

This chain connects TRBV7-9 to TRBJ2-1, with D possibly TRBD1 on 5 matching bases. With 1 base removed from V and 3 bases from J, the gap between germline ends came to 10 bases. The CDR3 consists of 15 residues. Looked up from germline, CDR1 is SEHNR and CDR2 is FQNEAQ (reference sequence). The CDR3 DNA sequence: TGTGCCAGCAGCTTAGAAGGGGTTTTCTACAATGAGCAGTTCTTC. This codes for CASSLEGVFYNEQFF.

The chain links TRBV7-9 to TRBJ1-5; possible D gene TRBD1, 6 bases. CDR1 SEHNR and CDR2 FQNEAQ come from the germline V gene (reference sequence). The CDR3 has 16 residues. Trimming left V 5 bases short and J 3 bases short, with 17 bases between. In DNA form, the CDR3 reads TGTGCCAGCAGCACCGGGGGGGGCGACCCCAATCAGCCCCAGCATTTT. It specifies CASSTGGGDPNQPQHF.

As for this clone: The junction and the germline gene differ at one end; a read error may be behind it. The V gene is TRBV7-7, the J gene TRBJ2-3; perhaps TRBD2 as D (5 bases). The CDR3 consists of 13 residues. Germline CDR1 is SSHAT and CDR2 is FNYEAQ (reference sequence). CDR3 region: CASSQNNGNTQYF. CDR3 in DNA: TGTGCTAGCAGCCAAAACAACGGGAATACGCAGTATTTT. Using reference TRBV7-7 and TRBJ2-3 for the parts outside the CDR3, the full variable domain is GAGVSQSPRYKVTKRGQDVTLRCDPISSHATLYWYQQALGQGPEFLTYFNYEAQPDKSGLPSDRFSAERPEGSISTLTIQRTEQRDSAMYRCASSQNNGNTQYFGPGTRLTVL.

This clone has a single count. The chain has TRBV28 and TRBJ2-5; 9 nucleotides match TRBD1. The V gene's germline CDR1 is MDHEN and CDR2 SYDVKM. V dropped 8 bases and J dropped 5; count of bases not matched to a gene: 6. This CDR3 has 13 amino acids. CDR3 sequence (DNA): TGTGCCAGCTATTCTGACAGGGGGGAGACCCAGTACTTC. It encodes CASYSDRGETQYF.

CDR3 bases: TGTGCCACCAGCGTATTAGACGGGACAGGACCTGAAGCTTTCTTT. This gives the protein CATSVLDGTGPEAFF. This chain connects TRBV15 to TRBJ1-1, with TRBD1 matching 8 bases. The germline gives CDR1 LNHNV, CDR2 YYDKDF (reference sequence). The V gene end was trimmed by 5 bases and the J gene end by 6 bases; junction bases not matched to a gene: 11. The length of the CDR3 is 15 residues.

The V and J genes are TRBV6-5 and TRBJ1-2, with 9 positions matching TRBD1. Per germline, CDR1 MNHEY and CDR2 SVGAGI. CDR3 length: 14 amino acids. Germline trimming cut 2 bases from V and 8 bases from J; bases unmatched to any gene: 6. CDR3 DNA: TGTGCCAGCAGTTACCTCGGGACAGGGTACGGCTACACCTTC. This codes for CASSYLGTGYGYTF.

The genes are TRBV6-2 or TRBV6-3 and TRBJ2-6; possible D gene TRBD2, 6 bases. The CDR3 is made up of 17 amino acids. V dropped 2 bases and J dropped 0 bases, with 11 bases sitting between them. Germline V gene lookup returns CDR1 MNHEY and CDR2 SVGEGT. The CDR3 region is CASSYSRAGSGANVLTF. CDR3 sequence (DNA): TGTGCCAGCAGTTACAGCCGAGCGGGCTCTGGGGCCAACGTCCTGACTTTC.

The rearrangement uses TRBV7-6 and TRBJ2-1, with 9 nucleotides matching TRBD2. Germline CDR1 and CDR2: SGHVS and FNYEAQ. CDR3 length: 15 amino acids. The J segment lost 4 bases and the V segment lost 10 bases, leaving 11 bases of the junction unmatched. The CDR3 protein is CATGNIAGVYNEQFF. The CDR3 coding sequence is TGTGCCACGGGAAATATAGCGGGAGTATACAATGAGCAGTTCTTC.

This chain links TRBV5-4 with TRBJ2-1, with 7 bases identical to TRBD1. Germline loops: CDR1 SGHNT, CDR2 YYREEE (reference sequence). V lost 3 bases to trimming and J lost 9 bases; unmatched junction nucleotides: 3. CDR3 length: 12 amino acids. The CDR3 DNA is TGTGCCAGCAGCTCCGGGACAGCTGAGCAGTTCTTC. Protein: CASSSGTAEQFF. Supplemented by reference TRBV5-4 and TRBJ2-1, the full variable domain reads ETGVTQSPTHLIKTRGQQVTLRCSSQSGHNTVSWYQQALGQGPQFIFQYYREEENGRGNFPPRFSGLQFPNYSSELNVNALELDDSALYLCASSSGTAEQFFGPGTRLTVL.

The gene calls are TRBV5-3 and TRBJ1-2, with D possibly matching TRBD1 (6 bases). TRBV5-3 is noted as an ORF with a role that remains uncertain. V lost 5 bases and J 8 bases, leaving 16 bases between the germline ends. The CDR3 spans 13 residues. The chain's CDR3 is CARSSDRLGGYTF. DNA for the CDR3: TGTGCCAGAAGTTCCGACAGGCTTGGGGGCTACACCTTC.

CDR3 sequence (DNA): TGTGCCAGCAGCCAAGTTTATTCATCAACCGGGAATAGCAATCAGCCCCAGCATTTT. This translates into CASSQVYSSTGNSNQPQHF. V usage is TRBV3-1 (or the pseudogene TRBV3-2) and J usage is TRBJ1-5; D is undetermined. The V gene's germline CDR1 is LGHDT and CDR2 YNNKEL (reference sequence). Trimming took off 1 base at V and 0 bases at J, with 19 bases between the two ends. The CDR3 has 19 amino acids.